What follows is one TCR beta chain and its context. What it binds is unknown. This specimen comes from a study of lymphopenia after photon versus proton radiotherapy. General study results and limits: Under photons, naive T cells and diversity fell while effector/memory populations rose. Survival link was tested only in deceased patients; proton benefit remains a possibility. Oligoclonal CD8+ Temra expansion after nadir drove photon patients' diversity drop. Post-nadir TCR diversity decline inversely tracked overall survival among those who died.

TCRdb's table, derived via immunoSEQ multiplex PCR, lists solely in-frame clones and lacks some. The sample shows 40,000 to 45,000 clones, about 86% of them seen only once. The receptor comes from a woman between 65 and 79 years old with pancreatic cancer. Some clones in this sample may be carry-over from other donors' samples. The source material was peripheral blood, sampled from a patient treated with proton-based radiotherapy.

The CDR3 loop is CASSVTTSSNEQFF. CDR3 nucleotide sequence: TGTGCCAGCAGTGTAACGACTAGTAGCAATGAGCAGTTCTTC. The rearrangement joins TRBV2 to TRBJ2-1, with D perhaps TRBD2 (6 bases). Per the germline V gene, CDR1 is SNHLY and CDR2 is FYNNEI. This CDR3 spans 14 amino acids. Trimming left V 4 bases short and J 6 bases short, with 13 bases between.